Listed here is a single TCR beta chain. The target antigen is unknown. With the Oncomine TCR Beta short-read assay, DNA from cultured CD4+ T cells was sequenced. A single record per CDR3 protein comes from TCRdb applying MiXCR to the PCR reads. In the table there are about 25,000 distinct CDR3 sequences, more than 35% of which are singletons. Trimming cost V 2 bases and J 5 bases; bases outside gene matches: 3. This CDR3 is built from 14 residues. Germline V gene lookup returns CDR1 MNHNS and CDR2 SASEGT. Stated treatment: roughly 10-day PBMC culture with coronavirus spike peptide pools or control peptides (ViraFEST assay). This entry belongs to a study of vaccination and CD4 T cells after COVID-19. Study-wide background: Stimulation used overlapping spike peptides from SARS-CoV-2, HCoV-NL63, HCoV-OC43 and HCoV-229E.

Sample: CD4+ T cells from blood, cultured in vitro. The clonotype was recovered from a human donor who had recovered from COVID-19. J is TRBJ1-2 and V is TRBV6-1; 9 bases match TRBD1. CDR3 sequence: CASSERDREYGYTF. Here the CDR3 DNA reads TGTGCCAGCAGTGAAAGGGACAGGGAGTATGGCTACACCTTC.